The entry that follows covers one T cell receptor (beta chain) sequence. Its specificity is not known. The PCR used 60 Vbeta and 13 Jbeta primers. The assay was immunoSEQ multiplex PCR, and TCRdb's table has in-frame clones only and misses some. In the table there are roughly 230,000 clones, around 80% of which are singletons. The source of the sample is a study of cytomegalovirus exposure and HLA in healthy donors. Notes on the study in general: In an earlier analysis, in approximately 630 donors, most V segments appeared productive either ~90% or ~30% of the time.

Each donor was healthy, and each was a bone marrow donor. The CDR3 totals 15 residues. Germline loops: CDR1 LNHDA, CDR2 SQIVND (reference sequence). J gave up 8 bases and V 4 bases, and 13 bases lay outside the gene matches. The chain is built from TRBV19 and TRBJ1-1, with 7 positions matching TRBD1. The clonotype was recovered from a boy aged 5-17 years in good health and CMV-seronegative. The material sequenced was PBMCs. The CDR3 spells CASSTQHSTGNEAFF. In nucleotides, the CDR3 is TGTGCCAGTAGTACGCAACATTCGACAGGGAACGAAGCTTTCTTT.